The TCR beta chain under discussion was sequenced for a study of shared clonotypes between healthy human individuals. As to this clone: The antigen is not known.

The CDR3 sequence is 13 residues long. The V gene's germline CDR1 is SGHAT and CDR2 FQNNGV. Study observations and caveats: Donor scarcity curtailed the genetic and exposure-history diversity represented herein.

Clones were sequenced by immunoSEQ multiplex PCR, and TCRdb holds only the in-frame ones, with some missing. The table lists fewer than 850,000 clones, about 90% of them singletons. Sequencing input: memory CD8+ T cells from PBMCs. Noted subset: CD45RO+ cells pooled with CCR7-negative TemRA cells. This clonotype originated in a man aged 18-30 years in good health. Some clones in this sample may be carry-over from other donors' samples. The V and J genes are TRBV11-2 and TRBJ2-7; D is perhaps TRBD2 (6 bases). The CDR3 is CAIRDSLTYEQYF. DNA of the CDR3: TGTGCGATCCGGGACTCCCTGACCTACGAGCAGTACTTC.